Below, 32 T cell receptor beta chains from the same sample are listed, as sequenced in a study of T cells in Graves' hyperthyroidism and ophthalmopathy. There were TCR beta CDR3 regions amplified from RNA transcripts. Researchers ran a first-round RT-PCR on the TCR CDR3 using the HTBI primer set. TCRdb reprocessed the multiplex PCR reads with MiXCR, giving one entry per CDR3 protein. The sample lists 600,000 to 850,000 distinct CDR3 sequences; 18% were seen once. The sequenced material came from blood. The receptors were sampled from a woman in her fifties or sixties with Graves' hyperthyroidism that later progressed to Graves' ophthalmopathy.

This clonotype was found many times. The chain has TRBV18 and TRBJ1-5; D possibly corresponds to TRBD1 (5 bases). The CDR3 spans 13 residues. Looked up from germline, CDR1 is KGHSH and CDR2 is LQKENI. Trimming removed 3 bases from V and 7 bases from J, with 10 bases in between. In DNA, the CDR3 is TGTGCCAGCTCACCCCTAGGACAACAGCCCCAGCATTTT. This translates into CASSPLGQQPQHF.

In its sample, this clonotype was seen many times. The chain uses TRBV2 and TRBJ2-1; 10 bases align to TRBD1. V was clipped by 6 bases and J by 9 bases; unmatched bases: 8. This CDR3 region has 14 residues. From germline, CDR1 is SNHLY and CDR2 FYNNEI. The CDR3 here is CASSWDRGAGEQFF. The CDR3 DNA sequence: TGTGCCAGCAGCTGGGACAGGGGAGCCGGTGAGCAGTTCTTC.

The chain carries TRBV7-9 and TRBJ2-2; D gene unclear. There are 15 residues in the CDR3. The V and J ends lost 5 bases and 0 bases respectively, with 10 bases between them. Germline V CDR1 and CDR2: SEHNR, FQNEAQ (reference sequence). The chain's CDR3 is CASSADISNTGELFF. In DNA, the CDR3 is TGTGCCAGCAGCGCCGATATTTCGAACACCGGGGAGCTGTTTTTT.

The sample holds many counts of this clonotype. The V gene is TRBV12-3 or TRBV12-4, the J gene TRBJ2-7; D ambiguous. The CDR3 is 11 residues long. Trimming shortened V by 8 bases and J by 0 bases, and 5 bases separated the two germline ends. In nucleotides, the CDR3 is TGTGCCAGCCGGAGCTCCTACGAGCAGTACTTC. Translated: CASRSSYEQYF.

This clonotype was counted at least ten times. The chain couples TRBV11-2 to TRBJ1-2; 8 bases are a match to TRBD1. Per germline, CDR1 SGHAT and CDR2 FQNNGV. V lost 1 base and J lost 6; bases outside the gene matches: 7. The CDR3 consists of 15 residues. CDR3 in DNA: TGTGCCAGCAGCTTAGGCGATACAGGGGGTGATGGCTACACCTTC. Its protein is CASSLGDTGGDGYTF.

CDR3 in DNA: TGCAGTGCCCCGGCAGGACGGGAGGGCAATGAGCAGTTCTTC. Its translation: CSAPAGREGNEQFF. The chain employs TRBV20-1 and TRBJ2-1; 8 nucleotides agree with TRBD2. V lost 6 bases to trimming and J lost 6 bases; unmatched junction nucleotides: 10. The CDR3 covers 14 residues. In germline, CDR1 is DFQATT, CDR2 SNEGSKA (reference sequence).

CDR3 nucleotide sequence: TGTGCCAGCAGCGTAGGGGCCCTACCGAACACCGGGGAGCTGTTTTTT. Translating gives CASSVGALPNTGELFF. The chain combines TRBV9 with TRBJ2-2; D is unresolved. Germline CDR1 SGDLS, CDR2 YYNGEE. Trimming removed 0 bases from V and 0 bases from J, with 9 bases in between. The CDR3 contains 16 residues.

The V gene is TRBV19, the J gene TRBJ1-5, with D unclear. CDR1 and CDR2 from the germline V gene are LNHDA and SQIVND (reference sequence). V lost 5 bases and J lost 2, with 13 bases in between. There are 15 residues in the CDR3. CDR3 loop: CASSPVVERNQPQHF. For the CDR3, the DNA is TGTGCCAGTAGTCCGGTTGTTGAGCGCAATCAGCCCCAGCATTTT.

In this sample, this clonotype turned up many times. This CDR3 reads CASSKRDRTTNEKLFF. The DNA for the CDR3 is TGTGCCAGCAGCAAAAGGGACAGGACAACTAATGAAAAACTGTTTTTT. The chain couples TRBV3-1 to TRBJ1-4; TRBD1 matches at 8 bases. J lost 0 bases, V lost 5 bases, and 5 bases had no gene match. This CDR3 spans 16 amino acids. Germline loops: CDR1 LGHDT, CDR2 YNNKEL (reference sequence).

The chain is built from TRBV27 and TRBJ2-2; TRBD1 aligns across 11 bases. CDR1 is MNHEY and CDR2 is SMNVEV in the germline V gene (reference sequence). V trimming: 1 base; J trimming: 5 bases; junction bases outside the gene matches: 3. The CDR3 has 16 amino acids. The CDR3 bases are TGTGCCAGCAGTTTATGGTGGGACAGGGGGACCGGGGAGCTGTTTTTT. It translates to CASSLWWDRGTGELFF.

This clonotype has at least ten counts. The chain joins TRBV12-3 or TRBV12-4 to TRBJ1-2, with 9 bases matching TRBD1. Trimming cost V 3 bases and J 8 bases; bases outside gene matches: 7. The CDR3 length is 14 residues. The DNA of the CDR3 is TGTGCCAGCAGTTTCTCACAGGGGGCAGGCGGCTACACCTTC. Its translation is CASSFSQGAGGYTF.

This clonotype was detected ten times or more. The rearrangement uses TRBV20-1 and TRBJ1-6; a weak D match, TRBD1 (5 bases). The CDR3 totals 15 residues. The germline gives CDR1 DFQATT, CDR2 SNEGSKA (reference sequence). V lost 4 bases and J 6 bases, leaving 16 bases between the germline ends. CDR3 in amino acids: CSAKSTGVVNSPLHF. The CDR3 DNA follows: TGCAGTGCTAAATCCACGGGGGTTGTTAATTCACCCCTCCACTTT.

This clonotype was counted a few times. V and J are TRBV10-3 and TRBJ2-2, with D perhaps matching TRBD2 (7 bases). Germline assignment: CDR1 ENHRY and CDR2 SYGVKD. The V gene lost 10 bases and the J gene lost 5 bases, with 23 bases spanning the gap. This CDR3 comprises 16 residues. CDR3 bases: TGTGCCACAATGGGGGGGGCCAACACGGGGACCGGGGAGCTGTTTTTT. It encodes CATMGGANTGTGELFF.

The table lists this clonotype with a few counts. The chain employs TRBV5-6 and TRBJ2-3; the D gene is possibly TRBD1 (6 bases). Trimming shortened V by 3 bases and J by 6 bases, and 11 bases separated the two germline ends. This CDR3 spans 13 amino acids. Germline loops: CDR1 SGHDT, CDR2 YYEEEE. This chain's CDR3 is CASSWTDLDTQYF. CDR3 nucleotide sequence: TGTGCCAGCAGCTGGACAGACTTGGATACGCAGTATTTT.

V is TRBV9 and J is TRBJ2-4; 8 bases map to TRBD2. Looked up from germline, CDR1 is SGDLS and CDR2 is YYNGEE. The ends lost 2 bases at V and 6 bases at J; junction bases unmatched: 13. The CDR3 runs 17 residues. The CDR3 loop reads CASSVRGGGLGSNIQYF. For the CDR3, the DNA is TGTGCCAGCAGCGTCAGAGGCGGGGGGCTCGGGTCAAACATTCAGTACTTC. The variable domain in full, completed from reference TRBV9 and TRBJ2-4, reads DSGVTQTPKHLITATGQRVTLRCSPRSGDLSVYWYQQSLDQGLQFLIQYYNGEERAKGNILERFSAQQFPDLHSELNLSSLELGDSALYFCASSVRGGGLGSNIQYFGAGTRLSVL.

This chain uses TRBV20-1 with TRBJ1-3; 9 nucleotides line up with TRBD1. The V and J ends lost 3 bases and 1 base, in that order; junction bases with no gene match: 7. This CDR3 is built from 16 residues. Per germline, CDR1 DFQATT and CDR2 SNEGSKA (reference sequence). CDR3 sequence: CSASTGGLWSGNTIYF. CDR3 coding DNA: TGCAGTGCTAGCACAGGGGGCCTTTGGTCTGGAAACACCATATATTTT.

This clonotype was picked up a small number of times. The V and J genes are TRBV15 and TRBJ1-2; D is undetermined. This CDR3 has 15 amino acids. Germline CDR1 and CDR2: LNHNV and YYDKDF (reference sequence). The V end was cut by 5 bases, the J end by 2 bases, with 15 bases between. In DNA form, the CDR3 reads TGTGCCACCAGCTTCCGAAGTGAACCCAACTATGGCTACACCTTC. Translation gives CATSFRSEPNYGYTF.

This clonotype has only a few counts. This chain joins TRBV20-1 and TRBJ2-7, with TRBD2 matching 8 bases. V lost 3 bases to trimming and J lost 2 bases; unmatched junction nucleotides: 3. CDR1 DFQATT and CDR2 SNEGSKA come from the germline V gene (reference sequence). CDR3 length: 13 amino acids. The CDR3 protein is CSASDGGAYEQYF. DNA for the CDR3: TGCAGTGCTAGTGACGGGGGGGCCTACGAGCAGTACTTC.

The chain links TRBV19 to TRBJ1-1; D gene uncertain. The CDR3 totals 15 residues. In germline, CDR1 is LNHDA, CDR2 SQIVND (reference sequence). The germline V and J ends were trimmed by 3 bases and 1 base, with 12 bases remaining between them. CDR3 nucleotide sequence: TGTGCCAGTAGTATGGATAGCTTTCCGAACACTGAAGCTTTCTTT. This encodes CASSMDSFPNTEAFF.

This clonotype was seen more than once but under ten times. V is TRBV29-1 and J is TRBJ1-1; TRBD1 agrees at 7 bases. Germline V CDR1 and CDR2: SQVTM, ANQGSEA. This CDR3 is 13 amino acids long. The trim removed 6 bases at V and 2 bases at J, leaving 6 bases unmatched. This CDR3 reads CSVYGQDNTEAFF. In nucleotides, the CDR3 is TGCAGCGTGTACGGACAGGACAACACTGAAGCTTTCTTT.

This chain uses TRBV6-2 or TRBV6-3 with TRBJ2-1; 9 bases map to TRBD2. The CDR3 extends over 15 amino acids. Unmatched junction bases numbered 11, after V lost 8 bases and J lost 6 bases. From germline, CDR1 is MNHEY and CDR2 SVGEGT. The CDR3 sequence: CASYWRGGPINEQFF. CDR3 sequence (DNA): TGTGCCAGCTACTGGCGGGGGGGGCCTATCAATGAGCAGTTCTTC.

Details on this clonotype: The CDR3 carries no conserved terminal phenylalanine or tryptophan, so it likely arises from a read error. The chain uses TRBV6-2 or TRBV6-3 and TRBJ2-2; D is possibly TRBD2 (5 bases). Per germline, CDR1 MNHEY and CDR2 SVGEGT. The V end was cut by 5 bases, the J end by 5 bases, with 9 bases between. CDR3 length: 13 amino acids. The CDR3 region has the DNA TGTGCCAGCAGTGGACTGGGAACCGGGGAGCTGTTTCTT. Protein product: CASSGLGTGELFL.

As for this clonotype: The DNA is left out, because the CDR3 cannot be placed on it with certainty; the CDR3 is given as TCRdb lists it. The gene calls are TRBV2 and TRBJ2-2. From germline, CDR1 is SNHLY and CDR2 FYNNEI. The CDR3 spans 16 residues, counting both ends. The CDR3 here is CASSPYWAGTPGSCFF.

This chain links TRBV18 with TRBJ2-1, with D possibly matching TRBD2 (6 bases). From germline, CDR1 is KGHSH and CDR2 LQKENI. With 3 bases removed from V and 6 bases from J, the gap between germline ends came to 12 bases. The CDR3 is made up of 14 amino acids. CDR3 sequence (DNA): TGTGCCAGCTCACCCGGTGCGGGGTCCAATGAGCAGTTCTTC. Protein sequence: CASSPGAGSNEQFF.

This clonotype occurred a few times. The chain carries TRBV20-1 and TRBJ1-1; 9 positions match TRBD1. This CDR3 is built from 14 residues. V dropped 5 bases and J dropped 10; count of bases not matched to a gene: 14. CDR1 DFQATT and CDR2 SNEGSKA come from the germline V gene (reference sequence). The CDR3 protein is CSARDRALLGVAFF. For the CDR3, the DNA is TGCAGTGCTCGGGACAGGGCCCTCTTAGGTGTAGCTTTCTTT.

This clonotype was counted at least ten times. The V call is TRBV5-1, the J call TRBJ2-2; the D is unclear. Trimming took off 0 bases at V and 0 bases at J, with 15 bases between the two ends. CDR3 length: 18 amino acids. CDR1 is SGHRS, CDR2 YFSETQ, per germline. CDR3 sequence (DNA): TGCGCCAGCAGCTTGGATTATGACCGGGCCCCGAACACCGGGGAGCTGTTTTTT. Its protein is CASSLDYDRAPNTGELFF.

The CDR3 DNA reads as TGCAGTGCCCCGCCGGGGGCGAGAGCGGCTAATGAAAAACTGTTTTTT. Translated, it gives CSAPPGARAANEKLFF. The V call is TRBV20-1, the J call TRBJ1-4; possibly TRBD1 for D (6 bases). CDR1 is DFQATT, CDR2 SNEGSKA, per germline (reference sequence). The CDR3 extends over 16 amino acids. V dropped 6 bases and J dropped 3 bases, with 20 bases sitting between them.

The V and J genes are TRBV5-1 and TRBJ2-7; D is perhaps TRBD2 (7 bases). The V and J ends lost 4 bases and 3 bases respectively, with 17 bases between them. The CDR3 loop spans 15 amino acids. Germline V gene sequence: CDR1 SGHRS, CDR2 YFSETQ. The chain's CDR3 is CASSPRGVAGYEQYF. The CDR3 coding sequence is TGCGCCAGCAGCCCCAGGGGTGTAGCGGGCTACGAGCAGTACTTC.

This clonotype was picked up a small number of times. The V and J genes are TRBV2 and TRBJ1-4, with D uncertain. CDR1 and CDR2 (germline): SNHLY, FYNNEI. The CDR3 contains 14 residues. V lost 7 bases and J 8 bases, leaving 17 bases between the germline ends. CDR3 loop: CASTNLAVGEKLFF. The CDR3 DNA is TGTGCCAGCACTAACTTAGCAGTCGGCGAAAAACTGTTTTTT.

This rearrangement joins TRBV6-1 to TRBJ1-2; D gene unclear. Between the trimmed V and J ends, which lost 5 bases and 2 bases, there was a span of 12 bases. Germline V gene sequence: CDR1 MNHNS, CDR2 SASEGT. This CDR3 spans 14 amino acids. CDR3 in DNA: TGTGCCAGCAGTCGGTCAACAGAAAACTATGGCTACACCTTC. It encodes CASSRSTENYGYTF.

This clonotype occurred many times. V and J are TRBV20-1 and TRBJ2-5; D call uncertain. V lost 3 bases, J lost 2 bases, and 13 bases lay in between. The CDR3 has 14 amino acids. CDR1 and CDR2 from the germline V gene are DFQATT and SNEGSKA (reference sequence). Here the CDR3 DNA reads TGCAGTGCTAGCCTTGGGTGGGCTCAAGAGACCCAGTACTTC. This encodes CSASLGWAQETQYF.

The V and J genes are TRBV5-1 and TRBJ1-4; no firm D call. The V and J ends lost 0 bases and 0 bases respectively, with 12 bases between them. The CDR3 extends over 17 amino acids. Germline V gene lookup returns CDR1 SGHRS and CDR2 YFSETQ. For the CDR3, the DNA is TGCGCCAGCAGCTTGGGAGAATCCGGGACAACTAATGAAAAACTGTTTTTT. Translation gives CASSLGESGTTNEKLFF.